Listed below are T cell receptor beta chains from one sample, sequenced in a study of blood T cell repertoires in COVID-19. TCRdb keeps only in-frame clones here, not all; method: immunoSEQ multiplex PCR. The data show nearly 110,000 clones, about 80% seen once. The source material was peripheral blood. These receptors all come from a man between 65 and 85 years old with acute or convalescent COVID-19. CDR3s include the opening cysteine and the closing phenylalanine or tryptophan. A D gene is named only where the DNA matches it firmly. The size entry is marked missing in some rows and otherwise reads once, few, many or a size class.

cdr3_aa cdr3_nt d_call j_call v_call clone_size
CASSRQGAGELFF TGTGCCAGCAGTCGCCAGGGGGCCGGGGAGCTGTTTTTT TRBD1 TRBJ2-2 TRBV7-3 once
CASSVLAGGINEQFF TGTGCCAGCAGCGTACTAGCGGGGGGGATTAATGAGCAGTTCTTC TRBD2 TRBJ2-1 TRBV11-2 few
CASSEVGGTYEQYF TGTGCCAGCAGTGAAGTAGGAGGGACCTACGAGCAGTACTTC . TRBJ2-7 TRBV6-1 few
CASSYSATVGTEAFF TGTGCCAGCAGTTATTCGGCGACAGTAGGCACTGAAGCTTTCTTT . TRBJ1-1 TRBV6-5 .
CASRLLAGTGTGELFF TGTGCCAGCAGACTTCTAGCGGGGACGGGGACCGGGGAGCTGTTTTTT TRBD2 TRBJ2-2 TRBV7-3 .
CAISEARGMTYEQYF TGTGCCATCAGTGAGGCGCGGGGGATGACCTACGAGCAGTACTTC TRBD2 TRBJ2-7 TRBV10-3 .
CSASGMRMVTDTQYF TGCAGTGCTAGTGGAATGCGGATGGTCACAGATACGCAGTATTTT . TRBJ2-3 TRBV20-1 .
CATSDLPPDRSLSNQPQHF TGTGCCACCAGTGATTTGCCCCCGGACAGGTCACTTAGCAATCAGCCCCAGCATTTT TRBD1 TRBJ1-5 TRBV24-1 .
CATSNEGERTDTQYF TGTGCCACCAGCAACGAGGGGGAACGCACAGATACGCAGTATTTT . TRBJ2-3 TRBV15 .
CARGQGQRNEQFF TGTGCCAGGGGACAGGGACAACGCAATGAGCAGTTCTTC TRBD1 TRBJ2-1 TRBV2 once
CASSQEEERGNEKLFF TGCGCCAGCAGCCAAGAAGAGGAGCGAGGTAATGAAAAACTGTTTTTT . TRBJ1-4 TRBV4-3 .
CASSLGGDRITEAFF TGTGCCAGCAGCTTAGGGGGGGACAGGATTACTGAAGCTTTCTTT TRBD1 TRBJ1-1 TRBV7-9 once